The present TCR beta chain was sequenced within a study of blood T cell repertoires in COVID-19 (dated by TCRdb to the early 2020s). About the investigation overall: The collaborator samples originated in the United States, Italy and Spain and spanned the acute and convalescent phases of COVID-19. The prospective study material was composed of cDNA or gDNA derived from T cells, B-cell-depleted T cells, or PBMCs. Subjects who had been exposed to COVID-19, were actively infected with it, or had recovered from it provided the deeply sampled blood TCRbeta repertoires that made up the dataset. The repertoires were released in a freely available public database meant as a resource for research on the immune response to SARS-CoV-2. The samples were drawn from the first 160 participants of the ongoing ImmuneRACE study and from 1,254 subjects provided by 6 global collaborators. Sample metadata almost always included a de-identified subject ID, COVID-19 status, age in years and sex. HLA class I and class II types, where available, came from metadata supplied by the sample provider rather than from assay-based typing.

Another Seattle source contributed samples from volunteer blood donors who had recovered from COVID-19. Each collaborating institution followed its own protocols to collect whole blood in K2EDTA tubes. Collaborator samples were shipped for TCRbeta analysis as frozen whole blood, isolated PBMCs, or DNA extracted from either sample type. TCRbeta CDR3 regions were amplified from genomic DNA by means of the immunoSEQ Assay, a bias-controlled multiplex PCR. Under the source paper's analysis protocol: The number of nucleated cells in each sample was estimated by amplification of reference gene primers within the assay. Sequence reads were collapsed and filtered to measure the absolute abundance of every unique TCRbeta CDR3 rearrangement. For each sample, productive Simpson clonality was calculated as the square root of Simpson's diversity index across productive rearrangements. TCRdb took this table from immuneACCESS and kept in-frame rearrangements with V and J called. Such tables lack part of the clones; where checked against another copy, unresolved V genes explain under half of the gap, and the rest is unexplained. V and J calls and clone size follow that table, whereas D and trimming were derived from the DNA. A total of approximately 280,000 clones appear in this sample, around 87% of them only once. The ten top clones hold 2.1% of the sample.

Via the germline V gene, CDR1 is SGHTA and CDR2 FQGNSA. Counted from cysteine to phenylalanine, this CDR3 has 14 amino acids. CDR3 DNA is the only sequence kept; it has 42 bases, read in frame from the first base. The V end gives up 5 bases and the J end 4 bases, leaving 3 bases in the junction not matched to a gene. This clone has just a few counts. Its antigen remains undetermined. No base quality information exists; no much larger clone differs at one position. Beyond this particular receptor, the publication reports: The quantity of clinical and demographic metadata differed by source and by participant and was supplied without curation.

The clonotype was recovered from a woman aged 30 to 39 who had recovered from COVID-19. Sample: peripheral blood. This receptor chain uses TRBV7-2 and TRBJ1-5, with 9 central nucleotides matching TRBD1. The DNA sequence reads TGTGCCAGCAGCCCCGGACAGGGGAATCAGCCCCAGCATTTT. This sequence encodes CASSPGQGNQPQHF.